This T cell receptor (beta chain) was documented in a study of CD8 T cells in Susac syndrome. A quantity of roughly 0.5 to 1 ug RNA underwent reverse transcription using random hexamers. Each CDR3 protein is one row after TCRdb ran MiXCR on the immunoSEQ multiplex PCR reads. The sample includes some 80,000 distinct CDR3 sequences, about 94% seen only once; the top ten take less than 0.3%. This CDR3 is 13 amino acids long. CDR1 and CDR2 from the germline V gene are MNHEY and SVGEGT. V shed 8 bases and J shed 2 bases, with 12 bases lying between them. Sequencing of TCR beta covered CD8+ and CD4+ T cells obtained from blood.

The TCR was taken from a human donor in good health. The chain links TRBV6-2 or TRBV6-3 to TRBJ1-2; no firm D call. The sample taken for sequencing was CD8+ T cells from PBMCs. The CDR3 sequence is CASVEGLNYGYTF. The DNA for the CDR3 is TGTGCCAGCGTCGAAGGGCTCAACTATGGCTACACCTTC.